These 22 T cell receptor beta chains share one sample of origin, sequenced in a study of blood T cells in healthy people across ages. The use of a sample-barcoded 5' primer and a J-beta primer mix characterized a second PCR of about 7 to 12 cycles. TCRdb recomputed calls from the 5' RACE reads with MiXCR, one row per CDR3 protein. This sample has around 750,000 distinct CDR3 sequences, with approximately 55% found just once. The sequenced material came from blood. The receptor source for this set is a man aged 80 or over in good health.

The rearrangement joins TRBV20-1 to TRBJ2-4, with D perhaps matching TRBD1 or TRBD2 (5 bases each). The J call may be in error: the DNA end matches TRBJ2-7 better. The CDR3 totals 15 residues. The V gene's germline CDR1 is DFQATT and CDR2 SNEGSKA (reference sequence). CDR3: CSAERFGGQSYEQYF. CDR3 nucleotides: TGCAGTGCAGAAAGGTTTGGGGGTCAGTCCTACGAGCAGTACTTC.

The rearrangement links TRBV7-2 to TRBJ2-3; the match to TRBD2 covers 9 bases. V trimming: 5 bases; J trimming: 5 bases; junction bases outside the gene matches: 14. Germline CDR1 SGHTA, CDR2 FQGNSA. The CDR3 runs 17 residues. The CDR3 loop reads CASSIRFSGSLGDTQYF. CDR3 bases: TGTGCCAGCAGCATTAGGTTTAGCGGGAGTCTCGGAGATACGCAGTATTTT.

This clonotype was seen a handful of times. CDR3 sequence reads: CASSSDRGVYNEQFF. In DNA form, the CDR3 reads TGTGCCAGCTCCTCCGACAGGGGGGTCTACAATGAGCAGTTCTTC. The chain is built from TRBV2 and TRBJ2-1; 9 bases are shared with TRBD1. The CDR3 totals 15 residues. V lost 8 bases to trimming and J lost 3 bases; unmatched junction nucleotides: 8. Germline values: CDR1 SNHLY, CDR2 FYNNEI. The variable domain in full, with the rest retrieved from reference TRBV2 and TRBJ2-1, is EPEVTQTPSHQVTQMGQEVILRCVPISNHLYFYWYRQILGQKVEFLVSFYNNEISEKSEIFDDQFSVERPDGSNFTLKIRSTKLEDSAMYFCASSSDRGVYNEQFFGPGTRLTVL.

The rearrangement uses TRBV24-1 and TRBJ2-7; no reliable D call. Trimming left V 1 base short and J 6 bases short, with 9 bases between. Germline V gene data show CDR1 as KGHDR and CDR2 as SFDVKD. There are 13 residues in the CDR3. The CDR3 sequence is CATSDLRPAEQYF. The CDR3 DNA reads TGTGCCACCAGTGATTTACGTCCGGCCGAGCAGTACTTC.

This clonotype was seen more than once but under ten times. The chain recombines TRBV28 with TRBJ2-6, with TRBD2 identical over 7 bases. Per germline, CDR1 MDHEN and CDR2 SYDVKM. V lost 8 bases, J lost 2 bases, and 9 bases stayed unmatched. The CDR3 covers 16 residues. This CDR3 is CASLSGGVPGANVLTF. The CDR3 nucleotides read TGTGCCAGCCTTTCGGGAGGAGTCCCTGGGGCCAACGTCCTGACTTTC.

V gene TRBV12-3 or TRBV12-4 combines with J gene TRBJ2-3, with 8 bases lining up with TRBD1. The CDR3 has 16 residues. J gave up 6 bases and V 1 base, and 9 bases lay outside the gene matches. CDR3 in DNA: TGTGCCAGCAGTTTAGGGGACAGGTCACTATTGGATACGCAGTATTTT. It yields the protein CASSLGDRSLLDTQYF.

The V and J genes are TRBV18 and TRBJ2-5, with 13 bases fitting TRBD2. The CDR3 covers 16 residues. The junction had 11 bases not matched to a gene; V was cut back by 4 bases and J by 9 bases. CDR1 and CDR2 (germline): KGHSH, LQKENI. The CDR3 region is CASSQTIGTSGTAQYF. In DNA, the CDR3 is TGTGCCAGCTCACAAACGATAGGGACTAGCGGGACAGCCCAGTACTTC.

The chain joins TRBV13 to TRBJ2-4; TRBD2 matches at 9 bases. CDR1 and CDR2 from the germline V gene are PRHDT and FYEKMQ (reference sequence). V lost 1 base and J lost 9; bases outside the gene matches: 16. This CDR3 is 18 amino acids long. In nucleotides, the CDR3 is TGTGCCAGCAGCTTAGAGTTTGGCGCGGGAGGGCGGGTGAGCATTCAGTACTTC. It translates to CASSLEFGAGGRVSIQYF.

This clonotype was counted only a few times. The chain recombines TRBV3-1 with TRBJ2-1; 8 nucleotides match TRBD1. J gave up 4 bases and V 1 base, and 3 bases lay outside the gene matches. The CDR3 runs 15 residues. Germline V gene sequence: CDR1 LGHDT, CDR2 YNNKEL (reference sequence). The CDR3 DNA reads TGTGCCAGCAGCCAAGTGCAGGGGGCATACAATGAGCAGTTCTTC. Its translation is CASSQVQGAYNEQFF.

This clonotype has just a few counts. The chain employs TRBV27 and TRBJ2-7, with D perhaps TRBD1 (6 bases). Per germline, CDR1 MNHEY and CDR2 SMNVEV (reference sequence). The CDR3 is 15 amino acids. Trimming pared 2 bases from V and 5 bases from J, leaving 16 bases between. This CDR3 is CASSLLRAGVHEQYF. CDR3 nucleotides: TGTGCCAGCAGTTTACTCCGGGCAGGGGTGCACGAGCAGTACTTC.

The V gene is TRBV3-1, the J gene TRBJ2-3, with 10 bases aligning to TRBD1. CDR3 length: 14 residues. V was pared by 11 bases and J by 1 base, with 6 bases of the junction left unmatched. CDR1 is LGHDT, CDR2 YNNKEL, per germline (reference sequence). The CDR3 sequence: CAAGDRGGTDTQYF. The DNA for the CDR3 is TGTGCCGCGGGGGACAGGGGCGGCACAGATACGCAGTATTTT.

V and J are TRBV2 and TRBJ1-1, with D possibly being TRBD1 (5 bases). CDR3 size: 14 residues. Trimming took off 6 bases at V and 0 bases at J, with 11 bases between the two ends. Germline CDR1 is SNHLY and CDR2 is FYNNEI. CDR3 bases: TGTGCCAGCAGGGGAGACAGCCTGAACACTGAAGCTTTCTTT. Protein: CASRGDSLNTEAFF.

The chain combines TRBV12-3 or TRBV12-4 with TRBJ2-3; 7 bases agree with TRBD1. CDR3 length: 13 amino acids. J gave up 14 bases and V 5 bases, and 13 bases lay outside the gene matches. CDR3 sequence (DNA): TGTGCCAGCAGTCAACACAGGGGTGGATACGCGTATTTT. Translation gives CASSQHRGGYAYF.

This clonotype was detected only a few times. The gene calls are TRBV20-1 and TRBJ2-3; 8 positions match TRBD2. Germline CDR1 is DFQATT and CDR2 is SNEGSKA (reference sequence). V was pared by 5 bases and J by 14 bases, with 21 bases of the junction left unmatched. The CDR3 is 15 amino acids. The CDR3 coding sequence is TGCAGTGCTCAGGATATAGCGGGAACGGGCAGATACGCGTATTTT. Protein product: CSAQDIAGTGRYAYF.

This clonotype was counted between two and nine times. The CDR3 sequence: CSASEVGQGISYEQYF. CDR3 DNA: TGCAGTGCTAGTGAAGTAGGACAGGGGATCTCCTACGAGCAGTACTTC. The V and J genes are TRBV20-1 and TRBJ2-7, with 9 positions matching TRBD1. Germline trimming cut 3 bases from V and 0 bases from J; bases unmatched to any gene: 9. The CDR3 spans 16 residues. Germline CDR1 reads DFQATT; CDR2 reads SNEGSKA (reference sequence).

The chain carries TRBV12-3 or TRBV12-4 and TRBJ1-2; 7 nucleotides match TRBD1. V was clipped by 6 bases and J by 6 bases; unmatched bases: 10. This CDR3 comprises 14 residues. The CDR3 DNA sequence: TGTGCCAGCAGGGGACTCAGACAGGGTGATGGCTACACCTTC. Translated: CASRGLRQGDGYTF.

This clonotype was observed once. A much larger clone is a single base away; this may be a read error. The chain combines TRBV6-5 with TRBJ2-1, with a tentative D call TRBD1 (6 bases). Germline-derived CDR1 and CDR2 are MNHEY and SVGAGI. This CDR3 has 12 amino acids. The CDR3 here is CANSTTGGRGFF. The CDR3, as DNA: TGTGCCAACAGTACTACTGGGGGCCGGGGGTTCTTC.

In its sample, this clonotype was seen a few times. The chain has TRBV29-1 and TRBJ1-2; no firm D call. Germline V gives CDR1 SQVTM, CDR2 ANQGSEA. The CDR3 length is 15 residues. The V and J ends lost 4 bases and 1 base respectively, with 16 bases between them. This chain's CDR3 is CSVGPDKDGNYGYTF. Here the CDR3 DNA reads TGCAGCGTTGGCCCCGACAAGGATGGTAACTATGGCTACACCTTC.

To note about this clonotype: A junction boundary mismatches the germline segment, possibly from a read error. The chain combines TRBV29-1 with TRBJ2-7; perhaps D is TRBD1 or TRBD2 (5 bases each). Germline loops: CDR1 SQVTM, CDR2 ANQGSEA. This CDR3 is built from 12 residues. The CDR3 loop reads CNVGEGLGEQYF. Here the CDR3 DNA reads TGCAACGTTGGAGAGGGGTTGGGCGAGCAGTACTTC.

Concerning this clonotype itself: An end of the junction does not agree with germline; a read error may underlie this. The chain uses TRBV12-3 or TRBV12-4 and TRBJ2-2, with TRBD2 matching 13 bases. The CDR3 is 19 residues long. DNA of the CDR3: TGTACCAGCAGTTTTCCGGGACTAGCGGGACCCGCGAACACCGGGGAGCTGTTTTTT. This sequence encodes CTSSFPGLAGPANTGELFF.

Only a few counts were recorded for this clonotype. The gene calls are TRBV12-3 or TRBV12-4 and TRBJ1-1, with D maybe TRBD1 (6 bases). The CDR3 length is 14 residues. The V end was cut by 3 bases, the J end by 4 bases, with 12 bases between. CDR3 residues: CASSLRQGRTEAFF. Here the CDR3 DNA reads TGTGCCAGCAGTTTGAGGCAGGGGCGCACTGAAGCTTTCTTT.

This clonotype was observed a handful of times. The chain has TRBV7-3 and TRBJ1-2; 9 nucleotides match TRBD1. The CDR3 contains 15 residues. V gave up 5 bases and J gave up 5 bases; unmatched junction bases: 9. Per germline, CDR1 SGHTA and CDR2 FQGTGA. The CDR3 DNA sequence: TGTGCCAGCAGCCCCGGACAGGGGCTAGGGTATGGCTACACCTTC. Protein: CASSPGQGLGYGYTF.